The rows below give T cell receptor beta chains drawn from one sample of a study of vaccination effects on CD4 cells after COVID-19. Their antigen targets remain unknown. Produced via immunoSEQ multiplex PCR; TCRdb's table is partial and in-frame only. The sample records about 28,000 clones, roughly 80% being singletons. Sequenced here: CD4+ T cells from PBMCs cultured with HCoV-NL63 spike peptides, sampled after COVID-19 vaccination. These receptor sequences come from a human donor who received a COVID-19 vaccine. Both conserved end residues are part of each CDR3. The D gene is left open where the match is weak. For some rows the clone size is stated as once, few or many, or as a class when expanded; others skip it.

size	D	J	V	length	CDR3	DNA
NA	NA	TRBJ1-6	TRBV5-6	13	CASTQGRYSPLHF	TGTGCCAGTACTCAGGGAAGGTATTCACCCCTCCACTTT
NA	TRBD1	TRBJ1-1	TRBV5-1	15	CASSTVQGAGSEAFF	TGCGCCAGCAGCACGGTTCAGGGGGCAGGGTCTGAAGCTTTCTTT
few	NA	TRBJ2-3	TRBV3-1/TRBV3-2	13	CASSPGGSDTQYF	TGTGCCAGCAGCCCTGGCGGATCAGATACGCAGTATTTT
few	TRBD1	TRBJ1-2	TRBV30	13	CAFPLRGGGGYTF	TGTGCCTTCCCGCTCAGGGGGGGCGGTGGCTACACCTTC
NA	NA	TRBJ2-1	TRBV12-3/TRBV12-4	12	CASSSGNNEQFF	TGTGCCAGCAGTTCAGGGAACAATGAGCAGTTCTTC
NA	TRBD1	TRBJ1-5	TRBV6-6	16	CASSYPTGVSNQPQHF	TGTGCCAGCAGTTACCCGACAGGGGTTAGCAATCAGCCCCAGCATTTT
NA	NA	TRBJ2-1	TRBV10-1	13	CASQSDTIGEQFF	TGCGCCAGTCAGTCCGATACAATAGGTGAGCAGTTCTTC
NA	TRBD2	TRBJ2-1	TRBV6-6	15	CASSIGTSGHNEQFF	TGTGCCAGCAGCATCGGGACTAGCGGGCACAATGAGCAGTTCTTC
once	NA	TRBJ2-1	TRBV9	12	CASSPRWNEQFF	TGTGCCAGCAGCCCCCGGTGGAATGAGCAGTTCTTC
NA	NA	TRBJ1-1	TRBV9	12	CASRHKNTEAFF	TGTGCCAGCAGGCACAAGAACACTGAAGCTTTCTTT